This is a list of T cell receptor beta chains from one sample in a study of blood T cell repertoires in COVID-19. The table came from immunoSEQ multiplex PCR; TCRdb's copy has only in-frame clones and leaves some out. The sample carries a few hundred thousand clones, 87% recorded once. Specimen: PBMCs or T cells enriched from blood (not recorded which). The receptor set was obtained from a woman between 18 and 30 years old who had recovered from COVID-19. Both conserved end residues are part of each CDR3. A D gene is named only where the DNA matches it firmly. Only some rows state a clone size, as once, few, many or a class for expanded clones.

j_call: TRBJ2-7
clone_size: -
v_call: TRBV10-2
d_call: TRBD1
cdr3_aa: CASSESRDRGREQYF
cdr3_nt: TGCGCCAGCAGTGAGTCTCGGGACAGGGGTCGGGAGCAGTACTTC

j_call: TRBJ1-5
clone_size: -
v_call: TRBV19
d_call: -
cdr3_aa: CASSLAGRLNQPQHF
cdr3_nt: TGTGCCAGTAGTTTGGCGGGACGGCTCAATCAGCCCCAGCATTTT

j_call: TRBJ2-7
clone_size: -
v_call: TRBV2
d_call: -
cdr3_aa: CASSEWAGVTYEQYF
cdr3_nt: TGTGCCAGCAGTGAATGGGCAGGGGTAACCTACGAGCAGTACTTC

j_call: TRBJ1-3
clone_size: -
v_call: TRBV7-2
d_call: -
cdr3_aa: CASSLEALQISGNTIYF
cdr3_nt: TGTGCCAGCAGCTTAGAGGCCCTACAGATCTCTGGAAACACCATATATTTT

j_call: TRBJ1-5
clone_size: -
v_call: TRBV4-3
d_call: -
cdr3_aa: CASSQNRGQPQHF
cdr3_nt: TGCGCCAGCAGCCAAAATAGGGGTCAGCCCCAGCATTTT

j_call: TRBJ1-1
clone_size: -
v_call: TRBV7-2
d_call: -
cdr3_aa: CASSSNQGNTEAFF
cdr3_nt: TGTGCCAGCAGCTCAAATCAGGGGAACACTGAAGCTTTCTTT

j_call: TRBJ2-7
clone_size: -
v_call: TRBV7-9
d_call: TRBD1
cdr3_aa: CASSFGQGEQYF
cdr3_nt: TGTGCCAGCAGCTTCGGACAGGGCGAGCAGTACTTC

j_call: TRBJ2-5
clone_size: -
v_call: TRBV7-9
d_call: TRBD1
cdr3_aa: CASSFTGGEETQYF
cdr3_nt: TGTGCCAGCAGCTTCACAGGGGGCGAAGAGACCCAGTACTTC

j_call: TRBJ2-7
clone_size: -
v_call: TRBV24-1
d_call: -
cdr3_aa: CATSDLAAGYEQYF
cdr3_nt: TGTGCCACCAGTGATTTGGCGGCCGGGTACGAGCAGTACTTC

j_call: TRBJ2-3
clone_size: once
v_call: TRBV5-5
d_call: -
cdr3_aa: CASSGGGTTDTQYF
cdr3_nt: TGTGCCAGCAGCGGGGGAGGAACCACAGATACGCAGTATTTT

j_call: TRBJ2-5
clone_size: once
v_call: TRBV5-4
d_call: -
cdr3_aa: CASSFPGQTQETQYF
cdr3_nt: TGTGCCAGCAGCTTTCCGGGACAAACCCAAGAGACCCAGTACTTC

j_call: TRBJ1-1
clone_size: once
v_call: TRBV30
d_call: -
cdr3_aa: CAWSVPGVGSVFF
cdr3_nt: TGTGCCTGGAGTGTGCCGGGGGTGGGTTCGGTTTTCTTT

j_call: TRBJ1-2
clone_size: -
v_call: TRBV12-3/TRBV12-4
d_call: -
cdr3_aa: CASRPTECF
cdr3_nt: TGTGCCAGCAGACCGACAGAGTGCTTC

j_call: TRBJ2-3
clone_size: -
v_call: TRBV5-1
d_call: TRBD2
cdr3_aa: CASSPYLAGPSTDTQYF
cdr3_nt: TGCGCCAGCAGCCCCTATCTAGCGGGACCTAGCACAGATACGCAGTATTTT

j_call: TRBJ2-5
clone_size: -
v_call: TRBV7-9
d_call: -
cdr3_aa: CASSLGMAKETQYF
cdr3_nt: TGTGCCAGCAGCTTAGGAATGGCCAAAGAGACCCAGTACTTC

j_call: TRBJ2-3
clone_size: -
v_call: TRBV30
d_call: -
cdr3_aa: CAWSQRDTQYF
cdr3_nt: TGTGCCTGGAGTCAACGGGATACGCAGTATTTT

j_call: TRBJ2-5
clone_size: -
v_call: TRBV7-2
d_call: TRBD2
cdr3_aa: CASSPRAGGPYGTQYF
cdr3_nt: TGTGCCAGCAGCCCCAGGGCGGGGGGGCCCTATGGAACCCAGTACTTC

j_call: TRBJ1-2
clone_size: -
v_call: TRBV6-2/TRBV6-3
d_call: TRBD1
cdr3_aa: CASSFRDRGDPNYGYTF
cdr3_nt: TGTGCCAGCAGTTTCAGGGACAGGGGCGATCCTAACTATGGCTACACCTTC

j_call: TRBJ2-1
clone_size: -
v_call: TRBV6-1
d_call: -
cdr3_aa: CASSEVGGNEQFF
cdr3_nt: TGTGCCAGCAGTGAAGTGGGCGGGAATGAGCAGTTCTTC

j_call: TRBJ2-7
clone_size: -
v_call: TRBV3-1/TRBV3-2
d_call: -
cdr3_aa: CASFKSYEQYF
cdr3_nt: TGTGCCAGCTTTAAGAGTTACGAGCAGTACTTC

j_call: TRBJ1-4
clone_size: -
v_call: TRBV6-5
d_call: -
cdr3_aa: CASRGRGSNEKLFF
cdr3_nt: TGTGCCAGCAGGGGCAGGGGTTCTAATGAAAAACTGTTTTTT

j_call: TRBJ1-1
clone_size: -
v_call: TRBV9
d_call: TRBD1
cdr3_aa: CASSGDRGNTEAFF
cdr3_nt: TGTGCCAGCAGCGGGGACAGGGGGAACACTGAAGCTTTCTTT

j_call: TRBJ1-6
clone_size: -
v_call: TRBV27
d_call: TRBD1
cdr3_aa: CASSLEGQGRSPLHF
cdr3_nt: TGTGCCAGCAGTTTGGAGGGACAGGGGCGCTCACCCCTCCACTTT

j_call: TRBJ1-6
clone_size: -
v_call: TRBV7-3
d_call: -
cdr3_aa: CASSSGVHSPLHF
cdr3_nt: TGTGCCAGCAGCTCCGGGGTTCATTCACCCCTCCACTTT

j_call: TRBJ2-5
clone_size: -
v_call: TRBV27
d_call: -
cdr3_aa: CASSSQETQYF
cdr3_nt: TGTGCCAGCAGTTCACAAGAGACCCAGTACTTC

j_call: TRBJ2-1
clone_size: -
v_call: TRBV24-1
d_call: TRBD1
cdr3_aa: CATSDPGTGDNEQFF
cdr3_nt: TGTGCCACCAGTGACCCCGGGACAGGTGATAATGAGCAGTTCTTC

j_call: TRBJ2-1
clone_size: once
v_call: TRBV2
d_call: TRBD2
cdr3_aa: CASSPPGLAGGTYNEQFF
cdr3_nt: TGTGCCAGCAGTCCCCCGGGACTAGCGGGGGGGACCTACAATGAGCAGTTCTTC

j_call: TRBJ1-2
clone_size: -
v_call: TRBV9
d_call: TRBD1
cdr3_aa: CASSVEGAFGYTF
cdr3_nt: TGTGCCAGCAGCGTAGAGGGGGCCTTTGGCTACACCTTC

j_call: TRBJ2-7
clone_size: -
v_call: TRBV24-1
d_call: TRBD1
cdr3_aa: CATSERGDRGGHEQYF
cdr3_nt: TGTGCCACCAGTGAGCGTGGGGACAGGGGAGGCCACGAGCAGTACTTC

j_call: TRBJ2-7
clone_size: -
v_call: TRBV7-8
d_call: -
cdr3_aa: CASSLADWGEQYF
cdr3_nt: TGTGCCAGCAGCTTAGCGGACTGGGGAGAGCAGTACTTC

j_call: TRBJ1-5
clone_size: once
v_call: TRBV6-2/TRBV6-3
d_call: TRBD1
cdr3_aa: CASSPQGVDSNQPQHF
cdr3_nt: TGTGCCAGCAGTCCCCAGGGGGTGGATAGCAATCAGCCCCAGCATTTT

j_call: TRBJ1-5
clone_size: -
v_call: TRBV5-4
d_call: -
cdr3_aa: CASSLAGNQPQHF
cdr3_nt: TGTGCCAGCAGCTTGGCAGGAAATCAGCCCCAGCATTTT

j_call: TRBJ2-7
clone_size: -
v_call: TRBV6-1
d_call: -
cdr3_aa: CASSETWRPYYEQYF
cdr3_nt: TGTGCCAGCAGTGAAACCTGGCGGCCCTACTACGAGCAGTACTTC

j_call: TRBJ1-2
clone_size: -
v_call: TRBV6-5
d_call: TRBD1
cdr3_aa: CASTQDRELNYGYTF
cdr3_nt: TGTGCCAGCACCCAGGACAGGGAATTGAACTATGGCTACACCTTC

j_call: TRBJ1-3
clone_size: -
v_call: TRBV7-2
d_call: -
cdr3_aa: CASSLGQGLGGNTIYF
cdr3_nt: TGTGCCAGCAGCTTAGGGCAGGGGCTCGGTGGGAACACCATATATTTT

j_call: TRBJ1-2
clone_size: -
v_call: TRBV14
d_call: -
cdr3_aa: CASSPIAVYGYTF
cdr3_nt: TGTGCCAGCAGCCCCATCGCAGTCTATGGCTACACCTTC

j_call: TRBJ2-2
clone_size: few
v_call: TRBV6-2/TRBV6-3
d_call: TRBD2
cdr3_aa: CASSSDLAGGWTGELFF
cdr3_nt: TGTGCCAGCAGTTCCGACTTAGCGGGGGGATGGACCGGGGAGCTGTTTTTT

j_call: TRBJ1-2
clone_size: -
v_call: TRBV12-3/TRBV12-4
d_call: -
cdr3_aa: CASSLRVYGYTF
cdr3_nt: TGTGCCAGCAGTTTACGGGTATATGGCTACACCTTC

j_call: TRBJ2-1
clone_size: -
v_call: TRBV12-3/TRBV12-4
d_call: TRBD2
cdr3_aa: CASSISGGVFF
cdr3_nt: TGTGCCAGCAGCATAAGCGGGGGGGTGTTCTTC

j_call: TRBJ2-2
clone_size: -
v_call: TRBV7-3
d_call: -
cdr3_aa: CASSFTGTSNTGELFF
cdr3_nt: TGTGCCAGCAGCTTCACCGGGACTTCGAACACCGGGGAGCTGTTTTTT

j_call: TRBJ1-1
clone_size: -
v_call: TRBV6-6
d_call: -
cdr3_aa: CASSVRMTEAFF
cdr3_nt: TGTGCCAGCAGCGTCAGAATGACTGAAGCTTTCTTT

j_call: TRBJ1-6
clone_size: few
v_call: TRBV5-4
d_call: TRBD1
cdr3_aa: CASSLAQGARSPLHF
cdr3_nt: TGTGCCAGCAGCTTGGCACAGGGGGCTCGTTCACCCCTCCACTTT

j_call: TRBJ1-2
clone_size: -
v_call: TRBV13
d_call: -
cdr3_aa: CASSNPLGVHGYTF
cdr3_nt: TGTGCCAGCAGCAACCCTCTCGGGGTGCATGGCTACACCTTC

j_call: TRBJ1-1
clone_size: once
v_call: TRBV2
d_call: TRBD1
cdr3_aa: CASSGQGLTEAFF
cdr3_nt: TGTGCCAGCAGCGGACAGGGCTTAACTGAAGCTTTCTTT

j_call: TRBJ1-2
clone_size: -
v_call: TRBV7-2
d_call: TRBD1
cdr3_aa: CASSITRQGLIRGYTF
cdr3_nt: TGTGCCAGCAGCATCACCCGACAGGGATTGATCAGGGGCTACACCTTC

j_call: TRBJ1-5
clone_size: -
v_call: TRBV28
d_call: -
cdr3_aa: CASSLVGRTNQPQHF
cdr3_nt: TGTGCCAGCAGTTTGGTAGGGAGGACCAATCAGCCCCAGCATTTT

j_call: TRBJ1-2
clone_size: -
v_call: TRBV27
d_call: -
cdr3_aa: CASSWSGGANYGYTF
cdr3_nt: TGTGCCAGCAGTTGGTCGGGGGGAGCTAACTATGGCTACACCTTC

j_call: TRBJ1-3
clone_size: -
v_call: TRBV4-3
d_call: -
cdr3_aa: CASSQDREGSGGNTIYF
cdr3_nt: TGCGCCAGCAGCCAAGATCGGGAGGGGAGCGGTGGAAACACCATATATTTT

j_call: TRBJ2-1
clone_size: -
v_call: TRBV9
d_call: -
cdr3_aa: CASSANPGYNEQFF
cdr3_nt: TGTGCCAGCAGCGCCAACCCAGGGTACAATGAGCAGTTCTTC

j_call: TRBJ2-7
clone_size: -
v_call: TRBV9
d_call: TRBD1
cdr3_aa: CASSKSGQGAYEQYF
cdr3_nt: TGTGCCAGCAGCAAGTCGGGACAGGGGGCCTACGAGCAGTACTTC

j_call: TRBJ1-1
clone_size: -
v_call: TRBV5-1
d_call: -
cdr3_aa: CASSPGIGGTEAFF
cdr3_nt: TGCGCCAGCAGCCCCGGGATCGGGGGCACTGAAGCTTTCTTT

j_call: TRBJ1-1
clone_size: -
v_call: TRBV7-9
d_call: -
cdr3_aa: CASSWITGRDTEAFF
cdr3_nt: TGTGCCAGCAGCTGGATAACAGGGAGGGACACTGAAGCTTTCTTT

j_call: TRBJ1-1
clone_size: -
v_call: TRBV4-3
d_call: -
cdr3_aa: CASSPSARLGGGAFF
cdr3_nt: TGCGCCAGCAGCCCCTCAGCGAGGTTGGGTGGAGGAGCTTTCTTT

j_call: TRBJ2-3
clone_size: -
v_call: TRBV11-1
d_call: -
cdr3_aa: CASSLAAYTDTQYF
cdr3_nt: TGTGCCAGCAGCTTAGCGGCTTACACAGATACGCAGTATTTT

j_call: TRBJ1-2
clone_size: -
v_call: TRBV19
d_call: TRBD1
cdr3_aa: CASSIGTGPLYGYTF
cdr3_nt: TGTGCCAGTAGTATTGGGACAGGTCCCTTGTATGGCTACACCTTC

j_call: TRBJ1-2
clone_size: -
v_call: TRBV5-1
d_call: TRBD1
cdr3_aa: CASSLRDRGLSGYTF
cdr3_nt: TGCGCCAGCAGCCTCCGGGACAGGGGGTTGTCAGGCTACACCTTC

j_call: TRBJ1-2
clone_size: -
v_call: TRBV5-5
d_call: -
cdr3_aa: CASSLAKGLYGYTF
cdr3_nt: TGTGCCAGCAGCTTGGCCAAGGGACTCTATGGCTACACCTTC

j_call: TRBJ1-3
clone_size: -
v_call: TRBV5-1
d_call: TRBD1
cdr3_aa: CASSPYRDRGFSGNTIYF
cdr3_nt: TGCGCCAGCAGCCCATACCGGGACAGGGGTTTTTCTGGAAACACCATATATTTT

j_call: TRBJ1-6
clone_size: -
v_call: TRBV5-1
d_call: -
cdr3_aa: CASSLEPSGEANSPLHF
cdr3_nt: TGCGCCAGCAGCTTGGAGCCGTCAGGGGAAGCTAATTCACCCCTCCACTTT